The next 18 T cell receptor beta chains were all read from a single sample in a study of response to subunit inactivated influenza vaccine. MiXCR was run by TCRdb on the RT-PCR reads, yielding one entry per CDR3 protein. The sample consists of about 620,000 distinct CDR3 sequences, 10% to 12% of them appearing once. In addition, the sample was reused for a study of T cells expressing NK-cell markers. That report adds: Scientists made TCR beta cDNA using 5'RACE template switching with UMIs.

Material: PBMCs from blood, obtained on the day of vaccination. The origin of the receptors is a man aged 45-65 years who received an inactivated influenza vaccine.

The V call is TRBV20-1, the J call TRBJ2-2; 9 positions match TRBD1. The CDR3 runs 14 residues. In germline, CDR1 is DFQATT, CDR2 SNEGSKA (reference sequence). V shed 2 bases, J shed 3 bases, and the junction held 1 base outside the gene matches. This CDR3 is CSARRQGDTGELFF. The DNA for the CDR3 is TGCAGTGCTAGACGACAGGGGGACACCGGGGAGCTGTTTTTT.

This clonotype was detected only a few times. The chain combines TRBV5-1 with TRBJ2-3; possible D gene TRBD1, 6 bases. CDR1 and CDR2 from the germline V gene are SGHRS and YFSETQ. The ends were cut back, 4 bases at V and 0 bases at J, with 12 bases in the middle. CDR3 length equals 15 residues. The CDR3 region has the DNA TGCGCCAGCAGCGAGGGACACCTTAGCACAGATACGCAGTATTTT. Amino acids: CASSEGHLSTDTQYF. Supplemented by reference TRBV5-1 and TRBJ2-3, the full variable domain reads KAGVTQTPRYLIKTRGQQVTLSCSPISGHRSVSWYQQTPGQGLQFLFEYFSETQRNKGNFPGRFSGRQFSNSRSEMNVSTLELGDSALYLCASSEGHLSTDTQYFGPGTRLTVL.

This clonotype has at least ten counts. For the CDR3, the DNA is TGTGCCAGCAGTTTAAATCCAGGGTACACTGAAGCTTTCTTT. Translation: CASSLNPGYTEAFF. The chain links TRBV12-3 or TRBV12-4 to TRBJ1-1, with a weak D call TRBD1 (5 bases). The CDR3 consists of 14 residues. Trimming left V 2 bases short and J 3 bases short, with 10 bases between.

There are a few counts of this clonotype. The chain joins TRBV6-2 or TRBV6-3 to TRBJ2-5, with TRBD1 matching 7 bases. Trimming removed 5 bases from V and 4 bases from J; junction bases left unmatched: 7. Germline V gives CDR1 MNHEY, CDR2 SVGEGT. The CDR3 is 14 amino acids. The CDR3 protein is CASSTTGNGETQYF. The DNA for the CDR3 is TGTGCCAGCAGTACGACAGGGAATGGAGAGACCCAGTACTTC.

V usage is TRBV11-2 and J usage is TRBJ2-2; 12 bases align to TRBD2. The CDR3 covers 14 residues. Germline V CDR1 and CDR2: SGHAT, FQNNGV. With V trimmed by 8 bases and J by 5 bases, 3 bases remained unmatched. DNA for the CDR3: TGTGCCAGCGGCCTAGCGGGGGGGACCGGGGAGCTGTTTTTT. Translating it yields CASGLAGGTGELFF. The full variable domain, its missing parts supplied by reference TRBV11-2 and TRBJ2-2, is EAGVAQSPRYKIIEKRQSVAFWCNPISGHATLYWYQQILGQGPKLLIQFQNNGVVDDSQLPKDRFSAERLKGVDSTLKIQPAKLEDSAVYLCASGLAGGTGELFFGEGSRLTVL.

The chain joins TRBV20-1 to TRBJ2-1; 8 nucleotides match TRBD2. Trimming took 1 base from V and 2 from J; bases not matched to a gene: 7. In germline, CDR1 is DFQATT, CDR2 SNEGSKA (reference sequence). This CDR3 has 16 residues. CDR3 sequence: CSARGGLARPYNEQFF. CDR3 DNA sequence: TGCAGTGCTAGAGGAGGACTAGCCCGACCCTACAATGAGCAGTTCTTC.

J is TRBJ1-2 and V is TRBV11-2; the match to TRBD1 covers 7 bases. The CDR3 sequence is 20 residues long. Germline V gene data show CDR1 as SGHAT and CDR2 as FQNNGV. V lost 7 bases, J lost 0 bases, and 23 bases stayed unmatched. The CDR3 loop reads CASKGARAVASTASNYGYTF. The CDR3 DNA reads TGTGCCAGCAAGGGGGCTCGCGCGGTGGCATCGACAGCCTCTAACTATGGCTACACCTTC.

The chain uses TRBV29-1 and TRBJ1-1; 8 nucleotides align to TRBD1. CDR1 is SQVTM and CDR2 is ANQGSEA in the germline V gene. The CDR3 is made up of 17 amino acids. J gave up 9 bases and V 4 bases, and 22 bases lay outside the gene matches. CDR3 nucleotides: TGCAGCGTTGTCGTCCCTGGAACAGGGGGGTCTGGGGCAAAAGCTTTCTTT. Translated, it gives CSVVVPGTGGSGAKAFF.

This chain joins TRBV27 and TRBJ2-1; 8 nucleotides line up with TRBD2. This CDR3 region has 15 residues. Losses at the gene ends were 6 bases for V and 0 bases for J; bases not matched to a gene: 4. Germline V gene sequence: CDR1 MNHEY, CDR2 SMNVEV (reference sequence). The CDR3 loop is CASSKTSGSYNEQFF. CDR3 DNA sequence: TGTGCCAGCAGCAAAACTAGCGGCTCCTACAATGAGCAGTTCTTC.

This clonotype was found many times. CDR3 region: CSAHGRDTESSNQPQHF. The CDR3 nucleotides read TGCAGTGCCCATGGCCGGGACACAGAAAGTTCTAATCAGCCCCAGCATTTT. J is TRBJ1-5 and V is TRBV20-1; D is perhaps TRBD1 (6 bases). This CDR3 comprises 17 residues. The V gene's germline CDR1 is DFQATT and CDR2 SNEGSKA (reference sequence). Trimming removed 6 bases at V and 4 bases at J, with 25 bases between.

This clonotype occurred a few times. This rearrangement joins TRBV28 to TRBJ1-2; weak D call: TRBD1 (6 bases). The CDR3 is 14 residues long. Trimming pared 3 bases from V and 5 bases from J, leaving 13 bases between. Germline values: CDR1 MDHEN, CDR2 SYDVKM. The CDR3 region is CASSFPQGVYGYTF. DNA for the CDR3: TGTGCCAGCAGTTTCCCACAGGGTGTTTATGGCTACACCTTC.

This clonotype was recorded a few times. This chain uses TRBV9 with TRBJ1-3; D not certain. From germline, CDR1 is SGDLS and CDR2 YYNGEE. The V end was cut by 0 bases, the J end by 1 base, with 14 bases between. The CDR3 contains 17 residues. DNA of the CDR3: TGTGCCAGCAGCGTAGCCCCAGCCGCTGGTTCTGGAAACACCATATATTTT. It codes for CASSVAPAAGSGNTIYF.

This clonotype was recorded a few times. J is TRBJ2-5 and V is TRBV6-5; 8 nucleotides line up with TRBD2. The CDR3 has 18 residues. Looked up from germline, CDR1 is MNHEY and CDR2 is SVGAGI. V gave up 0 bases and J gave up 5 bases; unmatched junction bases: 14. Written as DNA, the CDR3 is TGTGCCAGCAGTTACTCGATCCCCAGCGGGGGAAATTTGGAGACCCAGTACTTC. Translated, it gives CASSYSIPSGGNLETQYF.

The genes are TRBV6-1 and TRBJ2-1; 9 nucleotides align to TRBD2. This CDR3 is built from 16 residues. V shed 5 bases, J shed 4 bases, and the junction held 9 bases outside the gene matches. The germline V gene has CDR1 MNHNS and CDR2 SASEGT. CDR3 residues: CASSQPAGGQYNEQFF. Written as DNA, the CDR3 is TGTGCCAGCAGTCAGCCAGCGGGGGGACAATACAATGAGCAGTTCTTC.

This clonotype was picked up many times. This chain uses TRBV4-3 with TRBJ2-3; 7 bases match TRBD2. The germline V gene encodes CDR1 LGHNA and CDR2 YSLEER. Unmatched junction bases numbered 5, after V lost 2 bases and J lost 0 bases. The CDR3 runs to 16 residues. CDR3 protein: CASSQRRGGSTDTQYF. The DNA for the CDR3 is TGCGCCAGCAGCCAACGTCGCGGGGGTAGCACAGATACGCAGTATTTT.

In its sample, this clonotype was seen many times. This chain joins TRBV20-1 and TRBJ2-7; 7 nucleotides match TRBD2. The CDR3 consists of 13 residues. With V trimmed by 5 bases and J by 9 bases, 13 bases remained unmatched. Germline CDR1 and CDR2: DFQATT and SNEGSKA (reference sequence). CDR3 nucleotide sequence: TGCAGTGCTGGACTAGGGAGTGGGGCTCCGCAGTACTTC. It is translated as CSAGLGSGAPQYF.

This clonotype came up a few times. V usage is TRBV20-1 and J usage is TRBJ2-1; 13 bases are shared with TRBD2. Germline-derived CDR1 and CDR2 are DFQATT and SNEGSKA (reference sequence). This CDR3 spans 16 amino acids. With V trimmed by 3 bases and J by 2 bases, 4 bases remained unmatched. The CDR3 sequence: CSARWTSGGPYNEQFF. For the CDR3, the DNA is TGCAGTGCTAGGTGGACTAGCGGGGGTCCCTACAATGAGCAGTTCTTC.

With respect to this clonotype: Possible read error: a much larger clone is one base away. Written as DNA, the CDR3 is TGCGCCAGCAGCGCCGGGACAGGGGTGGGGAATGGGCAGTTCTTC. Protein: CASSAGTGVGNGQFF. V is TRBV5-1 and J is TRBJ2-1; the match to TRBD1 covers 10 bases. The CDR3 consists of 15 residues. Germline values: CDR1 SGHRS, CDR2 YFSETQ.